Below, 5 T cell receptor beta chains from the same sample are listed, as sequenced in a study of T cells after yellow fever vaccination. TCRdb analysed the 5' RACE reads with MiXCR anew, one entry per CDR3 protein. The sample holds 450,000 to 550,000 distinct CDR3 sequences, 20% to 25% seen once. The specimen comprised PBMCs, sampled less than 25 days after the first yellow fever vaccination. The receptors here all came from a man between 18 and 35 years old who received the YFV17D yellow fever vaccine.

In its sample, this clonotype was seen a few times. The chain employs TRBV7-8 and TRBJ2-7, with TRBD2 identical over 9 bases. J lost 2 bases, V lost 7 bases, and 3 bases had no gene match. In germline, CDR1 is SGHVS, CDR2 FQNEAQ. The CDR3 extends over 13 amino acids. CDR3 nucleotide sequence: TGTGCCAGCAAGACTAGCGGCCCCTACGAGCAGTACTTC. Protein: CASKTSGPYEQYF.

The V call is TRBV5-1, the J call TRBJ2-1; tentatively, D is TRBD2 (5 bases). V was shortened by 4 bases and J by 5 bases, with 13 bases between the two germline ends. The CDR3 has 14 residues. CDR1 and CDR2 (germline): SGHRS, YFSETQ. As DNA, the CDR3 is TGCGCCAGCAGCCCTTTGAGGGAAAACAATGAGCAGTTCTTC. Translated: CASSPLRENNEQFF.

For this clonotype: The CDR3 does not end in the conserved phenylalanine or tryptophan, so this is likely a read error. The DNA is left out, because the CDR3 cannot be placed on it with certainty; the CDR3 is given as TCRdb lists it. This chain uses TRBV12-5 with TRBJ1-3; the D call of TRBD1 is as the table states it, not checked on the DNA. The CDR3 is 11 amino acids long, termini counted. The V gene's germline CDR1 is LGHNT and CDR2 FRNRAP. CDR3 region: CASGLERDRRY.

This clonotype was recorded a few times. This chain connects TRBV9 to TRBJ1-1; D remains ambiguous. V dropped 0 bases and J dropped 0 bases, with 6 bases sitting between them. The CDR3 is made up of 14 amino acids. Per germline, CDR1 SGDLS and CDR2 YYNGEE. The CDR3 reads CASSVAPLNTEAFF. The CDR3 DNA reads as TGTGCCAGCAGCGTAGCACCCTTGAACACTGAAGCTTTCTTT.

This clonotype was counted only a few times. This chain connects TRBV7-9 to TRBJ2-7, with a weak D call TRBD1 (5 bases). The V and J ends lost 5 bases and 2 bases respectively, with 16 bases between them. CDR1 and CDR2 from the germline V gene are SEHNR and FQNEAQ (reference sequence). CDR3 length: 15 residues. Here the CDR3 reads CASSPGWGATYEQYF. In DNA, the CDR3 is TGTGCCAGCAGCCCCGGATGGGGCGCCACCTACGAGCAGTACTTC.